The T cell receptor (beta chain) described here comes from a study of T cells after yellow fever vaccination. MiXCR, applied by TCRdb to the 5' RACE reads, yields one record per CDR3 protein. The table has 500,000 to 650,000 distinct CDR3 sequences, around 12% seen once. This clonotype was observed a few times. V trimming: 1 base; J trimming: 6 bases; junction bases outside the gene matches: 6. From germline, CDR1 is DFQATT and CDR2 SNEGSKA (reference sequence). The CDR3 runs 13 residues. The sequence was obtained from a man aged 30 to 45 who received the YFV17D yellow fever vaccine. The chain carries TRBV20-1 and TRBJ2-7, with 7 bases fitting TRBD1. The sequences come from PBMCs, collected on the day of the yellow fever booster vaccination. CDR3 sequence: CSARGYRGTEQYF. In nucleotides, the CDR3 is TGCAGTGCTAGAGGGTACAGGGGAACCGAGCAGTACTTC.